Detailed here is one T cell receptor (beta chain). The sample is drawn from a study of blood T cell repertoires in COVID-19. Overall study: Samples came from the United States, Italy and Spain, spanning acute and convalescent COVID-19. Sources were T cells, B-cell-depleted T cells, or PBMCs; the material itself was cDNA or gDNA.

Recruited during active infection, patients (from Seattle) were subsequently followed longitudinally. In the authors' methods: Amplification with reference gene primers provided the estimates of nucleated cell counts. TCRdb keeps only in-frame clones here, not all; method: immunoSEQ multiplex PCR. The DNA was the basis for D and trimming; V, J and clone size are from that table. The sample records 200,000 to 250,000 clones, roughly 84% being singletons. This CDR3 contains 15 residues. V was pared by 4 bases and J by 0 bases, with 9 bases between. Germline CDR1 MGHRA, CDR2 YSYEKL. This clonotype was obtained from a woman aged 80 or over with COVID-19, enrolled during active disease. The chain has TRBV4-1 and TRBJ1-4; D unresolved. Source material: peripheral blood. The CDR3 sequence is CASSRQASTNEKLFF. The CDR3 region has the DNA TGCGCCAGCAGCCGGCAGGCTTCAACTAATGAAAAACTGTTTTTT.